A single sample gave rise to the 22 T cell receptor beta chains below, sequenced in a study of blood T cells in healthy people across ages. A second roughly 6 to 12 cycle PCR used barcoded and J-beta primers. TCRdb fed the 5' RACE reads into MiXCR, producing one record per CDR3 protein. In the table there are 580,000 or so distinct CDR3 sequences, roughly 43% of which are singletons. Specimen: blood. The receptors shown here come from an elderly man in good health.

The chain combines TRBV30 with TRBJ2-3; no clear D. V was clipped by 2 bases and J by 1 base, with 4 bases between them. CDR1 and CDR2 from the germline V gene are GTSNPN and SVGIG (reference sequence). This CDR3 has 12 residues. CDR3 sequence (DNA): TGTGCCTGGAGTACCCGCACAGATACGCAGTATTTT. It codes for CAWSTRTDTQYF.

The genes are TRBV11-2 and TRBJ2-5; no clear D. The V gene's germline CDR1 is SGHAT and CDR2 FQNNGV. The length of the CDR3 is 16 residues. Trimming took 1 base from V and 5 from J, leaving 17 bases between them. The CDR3 reads CASSLVPREPLETQYF. The CDR3 nucleotides are TGTGCCAGCAGCTTAGTTCCTAGAGAACCGCTTGAGACCCAGTACTTC.

The chain's CDR3 is CASSLAPGTSGELFF. CDR3 nucleotide sequence: TGTGCCAGCAGTTTAGCGCCTGGGACTAGCGGGGAGCTGTTTTTT. This chain uses TRBV12-3 or TRBV12-4 with TRBJ2-2; 8 nucleotides agree with TRBD2. V gave up 0 bases and J gave up 7 bases; unmatched junction bases: 4. The CDR3 totals 15 residues.

The rearrangement uses TRBV6-1 and TRBJ1-2; no definite D call. Trimming removed 5 bases at V and 3 bases at J, with 19 bases between. The CDR3 totals 16 residues. Germline V gene sequence: CDR1 MNHNS, CDR2 SASEGT. The CDR3 reads CASSKARGTRDYGYTF. CDR3 nucleotides: TGTGCCAGCAGTAAGGCCCGAGGAACACGAGACTATGGCTACACCTTC.

This clonotype was recorded at least ten times. The rearrangement links TRBV6-5 to TRBJ2-6, with D possibly TRBD1 on 6 matching bases. The CDR3 extends over 19 amino acids. Deletions cut 6 bases from V and 0 bases from J, with 21 bases between. Germline CDR1 reads MNHEY; CDR2 reads SVGAGI. The CDR3 DNA sequence: TGTGCCAGCAGCTATCAACCCCAGGGGAAAAACTCTGGGGCCAACGTCCTGACTTTC. Translating it yields CASSYQPQGKNSGANVLTF.

The table lists this clonotype with a few counts. At one of its ends the junction is not consistent with the germline gene, which may arise from a read error. The chain combines TRBV7-7 with TRBJ2-3; TRBD2 is a possible D gene (5 bases). This CDR3 has 13 residues. The germline V gene has CDR1 SSHAT and CDR2 FNYEAQ (reference sequence). CDR3 in amino acids: CASSLGEGDTQYF. In DNA form, the CDR3 reads TGTGCTAGCAGCTTAGGAGAGGGAGATACGCAGTATTTT. The full variable domain, completed using reference TRBV7-7 and TRBJ2-3, is GAGVSQSPRYKVTKRGQDVTLRCDPISSHATLYWYQQALGQGPEFLTYFNYEAQPDKSGLPSDRFSAERPEGSISTLTIQRTEQRDSAMYRCASSLGEGDTQYFGPGTRLTVL.

In its sample, this clonotype was seen a few times. The chain combines TRBV11-2 with TRBJ1-1, with a weak D call TRBD1 (5 bases). Per germline, CDR1 SGHAT and CDR2 FQNNGV. This CDR3 comprises 13 residues. The V gene lost 3 bases and the J gene lost 6 bases, with 11 bases spanning the gap. This CDR3 is CASSFRQPSEAFF. The DNA of the CDR3 is TGTGCCAGCAGCTTTCGACAGCCTTCTGAAGCTTTCTTT. The whole variable domain, filled in from reference TRBV11-2 and TRBJ1-1, reads EAGVAQSPRYKIIEKRQSVAFWCNPISGHATLYWYQQILGQGPKLLIQFQNNGVVDDSQLPKDRFSAERLKGVDSTLKIQPAKLEDSAVYLCASSFRQPSEAFFGQGTRLTVV.

The rearrangement joins TRBV7-9 to TRBJ1-4, with a weak D call TRBD1 (6 bases). CDR1 is SEHNR and CDR2 is FQNEAQ in the germline V gene (reference sequence). The CDR3 has 16 amino acids. V was cut by 5 bases and J by 8 bases, with 21 bases left in between. In nucleotides, the CDR3 is TGTGCCAGCAGCCAGCAGGGGAGCCTCTGGCAAGAAAAACTGTTTTTT. Amino acids: CASSQQGSLWQEKLFF.

There are a few counts of this clonotype. CDR3 sequence reads: CASSFIRGRDTGELFF. The DNA of the CDR3 is TGTGCCAGCAGTTTCATCAGGGGTCGTGACACCGGGGAGCTGTTTTTT. The chain has TRBV27 and TRBJ2-2; perhaps TRBD1 as D (6 bases). Germline CDR1 is MNHEY and CDR2 is SMNVEV (reference sequence). The CDR3 extends over 16 amino acids. V gave up 3 bases and J gave up 3 bases, with 14 bases separating them.

The rearrangement links TRBV12-3 or TRBV12-4 to TRBJ2-3, with TRBD2 identical over 8 bases. V gave up 5 bases and J gave up 0 bases; unmatched junction bases: 4. The CDR3 is 15 amino acids. The CDR3: CASSLIAGSTDTQYF. CDR3 DNA sequence: TGTGCCAGCAGTCTAATAGCGGGGAGCACAGATACGCAGTATTTT.

This clonotype has more than one count but fewer than ten. This chain joins TRBV10-3 and TRBJ1-2; D remains unclear. The V and J ends lost 2 bases and 0 bases respectively, with 7 bases between them. This CDR3 is built from 14 residues. Germline lookup yields CDR1 ENHRY and CDR2 SYGVKD. The CDR3 sequence: CAISEGSANYGYTF. The DNA for the CDR3 is TGTGCCATCAGTGAGGGATCAGCTAACTATGGCTACACCTTC.

The gene calls are TRBV7-2 and TRBJ2-2, with D uncertain. Germline CDR1 and CDR2: SGHTA and FQGNSA. The V and J ends lost 0 bases and 5 bases respectively, with 10 bases between them. CDR3 size: 15 residues. For the CDR3, the DNA is TGTGCCAGCAGCTTAGCTACAGTAACTACCGGGGAGCTGTTTTTT. Its translation is CASSLATVTTGELFF.

There are a few counts of this clonotype. The V and J genes are TRBV6-5 and TRBJ2-6; D gene ambiguous. The CDR3 has 14 amino acids. V was cut by 6 bases and J by 4 bases, with 10 bases left in between. Germline loops: CDR1 MNHEY, CDR2 SVGAGI. CDR3 bases: TGTGCCAGCAGCCAAGCGTGGGGGGCCAACGTCCTGACTTTC. This gives the protein CASSQAWGANVLTF.

The chain recombines TRBV2 with TRBJ2-3, with TRBD2 matching 8 bases. The CDR3 contains 15 residues. Germline V gene sequence: CDR1 SNHLY, CDR2 FYNNEI. The junction had 8 bases not matched to a gene; V was cut back by 8 bases and J by 1 base. CDR3: CASRKLAVGTDTQYF. The CDR3 nucleotides read TGTGCCAGCCGAAAACTAGCGGTCGGCACAGATACGCAGTATTTT.

This clonotype has more than one count but fewer than ten. V usage is TRBV5-1 and J usage is TRBJ1-6; possibly TRBD1 for D (5 bases). There are 15 residues in the CDR3. Germline-derived CDR1 and CDR2 are SGHRS and YFSETQ. V shed 3 bases and J shed 7 bases, with 14 bases lying between them. The chain's CDR3 is CASSSQGAGNSPLHF. The CDR3 DNA follows: TGCGCCAGCAGCTCCCAGGGAGCAGGCAATTCACCCCTCCACTTT.

The chain combines TRBV12-3 or TRBV12-4 with TRBJ2-5; TRBD1 matches at 7 bases. J lost 0 bases, V lost 2 bases, and 9 bases had no gene match. This CDR3 has 17 residues. The CDR3, as DNA: TGTGCCAGCAGTTTATCCCCCGGGACAGCTTACCAAGAGACCCAGTACTTC. Amino acids: CASSLSPGTAYQETQYF.

The genes are TRBV20-1 and TRBJ2-2; 8 positions agree with TRBD2. V was clipped by 1 base and J by 3 bases; unmatched bases: 7. Germline V gene data show CDR1 as DFQATT and CDR2 as SNEGSKA (reference sequence). The CDR3 sequence is 16 residues long. CDR3 in amino acids: CSARAAIAGYTGELFF. The CDR3 coding sequence is TGCAGTGCTAGAGCTGCCATAGCGGGGTACACCGGGGAGCTGTTTTTT.

This clonotype was seen more than once but under ten times. V and J are TRBV9 and TRBJ2-1; D ambiguous. Germline V gene lookup returns CDR1 SGDLS and CDR2 YYNGEE. The CDR3 loop spans 15 amino acids. V lost 0 bases to trimming and J lost 5 bases, with 12 bases between them. CDR3 amino acids: CASSVGGWGNNEQFF. CDR3 bases: TGTGCCAGCAGCGTAGGTGGGTGGGGAAACAATGAGCAGTTCTTC.

V gene TRBV9 combines with J gene TRBJ2-7; 9 nucleotides agree with TRBD1. CDR1 and CDR2 (germline): SGDLS, YYNGEE. Trimming took 3 bases from V and 5 from J; bases not matched to a gene: 9. The CDR3 covers 15 residues. CDR3 sequence: CASSAAGDRVNEQYF. The CDR3 region has the DNA TGTGCCAGCAGCGCGGCGGGGGACAGGGTCAACGAGCAGTACTTC.

This chain links TRBV3-1 with TRBJ2-7; possible D gene TRBD1, 5 bases. The V and J ends lost 1 base and 0 bases respectively, with 10 bases between them. There are 15 residues in the CDR3. Germline lookup yields CDR1 LGHDT and CDR2 YNNKEL (reference sequence). The chain's CDR3 is CASSQAGRASYEQYF. CDR3 DNA sequence: TGTGCCAGCAGCCAAGCGGGCAGGGCCTCCTACGAGCAGTACTTC.

The chain employs TRBV5-5 and TRBJ2-5; D is perhaps TRBD1 (7 bases). The J call is uncertain, as TRBJ2-7 better fits the DNA end. The length of the CDR3 is 15 residues. Germline assignment: CDR1 SGHKS and CDR2 YYEKEE (reference sequence). This CDR3 is CASSRGTVWGDEQYF. The CDR3 DNA sequence: TGTGCCAGCAGCCGGGGGACAGTGTGGGGCGACGAGCAGTACTTC.

The CDR3 DNA follows: TGTGCCAGCAGCGGACAATCTATTCCTGGGGCCAACGTCCTGACTTTC. It is translated as CASSGQSIPGANVLTF. The J gene is TRBJ2-6, the V gene TRBV9; D is undetermined. V lost 3 bases to trimming and J lost 2 bases, with 12 bases between them. Germline-derived CDR1 and CDR2 are SGDLS and YYNGEE. The CDR3 contains 16 residues.